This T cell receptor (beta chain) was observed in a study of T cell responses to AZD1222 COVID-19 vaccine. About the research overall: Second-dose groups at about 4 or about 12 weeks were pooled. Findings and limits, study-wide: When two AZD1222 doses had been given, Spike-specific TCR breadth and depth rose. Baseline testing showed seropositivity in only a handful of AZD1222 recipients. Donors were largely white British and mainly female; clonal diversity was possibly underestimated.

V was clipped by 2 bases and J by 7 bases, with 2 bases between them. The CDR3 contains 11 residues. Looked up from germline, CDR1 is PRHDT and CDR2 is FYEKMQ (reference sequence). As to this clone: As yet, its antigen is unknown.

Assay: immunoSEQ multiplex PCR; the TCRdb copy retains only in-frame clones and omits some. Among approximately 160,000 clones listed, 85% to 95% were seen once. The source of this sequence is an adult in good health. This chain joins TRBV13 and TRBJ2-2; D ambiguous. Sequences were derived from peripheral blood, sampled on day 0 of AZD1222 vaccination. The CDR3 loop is CASSLYGELFF. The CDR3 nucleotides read TGTGCCAGCAGCTTATACGGGGAGCTGTTTTTT.